Listed here are 20 T cell receptor beta chains from one sample, sequenced in a study of T cells after somatic rescue of genetic block. Assay used: immunoSEQ multiplex PCR; TCRdb lists only in-frame clones, some missing. The sample shows some 68,000 clones, approximately 91% of them seen only once. Sequencing was done on a sample of peripheral blood mononuclear cells (PBMCs). The receptor source for this set is a man under 40.

The V gene is TRBV7-2, the J gene TRBJ2-3; the match to TRBD2 covers 8 bases. There are 15 residues in the CDR3. Germline V CDR1 and CDR2: SGHTA, FQGNSA. The V segment lost 3 bases and the J segment 1 base; nucleotides outside the gene matches: 3. The CDR3 DNA is TGTGCCAGCAGCTTCCCAGCGGGAGGCACAGATACGCAGTATTTT. This sequence encodes CASSFPAGGTDTQYF.

The V gene is TRBV28, the J gene TRBJ2-5, with 9 bases fitting TRBD2. The CDR3 loop spans 16 amino acids. Germline loops: CDR1 MDHEN, CDR2 SYDVKM. Losses at the gene ends were 5 bases for V and 1 base for J; bases not matched to a gene: 8. The CDR3 bases are TGTGCCAGCAGTGTTAGCGGGAGCCGCCTCCAAGAGACCCAGTACTTC. It encodes CASSVSGSRLQETQYF.

The V and J genes are TRBV6-5 and TRBJ2-3, with 8 bases lining up with TRBD1. CDR1 is MNHEY, CDR2 SVGAGI, per germline. The length of the CDR3 is 14 residues. J was trimmed by 6 bases and V by 6 bases; bases with no gene match: 8. DNA of the CDR3: TGTGCCAGCAGCCGCATGACAGGGGCCGATACGCAGTATTTT. Its protein is CASSRMTGADTQYF.

The chain carries TRBV6-5 and TRBJ2-2, with D unclear. The CDR3 loop spans 13 amino acids. The germline gives CDR1 MNHEY, CDR2 SVGAGI. Trimming took 7 bases from V and 0 from J, leaving 6 bases between them. The DNA for the CDR3 is TGTGCCAGCACCCCAGCGAACACCGGGGAGCTGTTTTTT. This sequence encodes CASTPANTGELFF.

This rearrangement joins TRBV10-2 to TRBJ2-5; 8 positions match TRBD1. The assigned J gene may be wrong: the sequence end matches TRBJ2-7 better. CDR3 size: 17 residues. Germline-derived CDR1 and CDR2 are WSHSY and SAAADI. The CDR3 DNA reads TGCGCCAGCAGTGAGTCGAACCACAGGGGGTTGAGATACGAGCAGTACTTC. It encodes CASSESNHRGLRYEQYF.

V is TRBV30 and J is TRBJ2-3; perhaps TRBD1 as D (6 bases). With 5 bases removed from V and 7 bases from J, the gap between germline ends came to 10 bases. The CDR3 covers 11 residues. Germline V CDR1 and CDR2: GTSNPN, SVGIG (reference sequence). The CDR3 loop is CAWGTGNTQYF. CDR3 sequence (DNA): TGTGCCTGGGGAACAGGGAATACGCAGTATTTT.

The chain carries TRBV7-3 and TRBJ2-3; 7 bases map to TRBD1. Germline V gives CDR1 SGHTA, CDR2 FQGTGA. The CDR3 spans 13 residues. With V trimmed by 8 bases and J by 3 bases, 5 bases remained unmatched. The CDR3 is CASAGGLTDTQYF. CDR3 DNA sequence: TGTGCCAGCGCAGGGGGTCTTACAGATACGCAGTATTTT.

The chain joins TRBV9 to TRBJ2-7, with D possibly matching TRBD2 (6 bases). Trimming stripped 0 bases from V and 5 bases from J, with 18 bases between. CDR1 is SGDLS and CDR2 is YYNGEE in the germline V gene. The CDR3 extends over 16 amino acids. In DNA form, the CDR3 reads TGTGCCAGCAGCGTAGCTGGCGGGATAGGAGTGGACGAGCAGTACTTC. Its protein is CASSVAGGIGVDEQYF.

V is TRBV5-6 and J is TRBJ1-4; 10 nucleotides match TRBD1. J was trimmed by 7 bases and V by 4 bases; bases with no gene match: 7. The CDR3 covers 15 residues. Germline-derived CDR1 and CDR2 are SGHDT and YYEEEE. As DNA, the CDR3 is TGTGCCAGCAGCGAAAGGACAGGGGGGGTTGAAAAACTGTTTTTT. Amino acid sequence: CASSERTGGVEKLFF.

This clone has a single count. This chain connects TRBV5-8 to TRBJ2-7; 8 bases match TRBD2. Per the germline V gene, CDR1 is SGHTS and CDR2 is YDEGEE. This CDR3 is built from 13 residues. The V and J ends lost 6 bases and 5 bases, in that order; junction bases with no gene match: 7. The CDR3 spells CASNTGGAHEQYF. CDR3 DNA sequence: TGTGCCAGCAATACCGGGGGGGCCCACGAGCAGTACTTC. The entire variable domain, with the rest obtained from reference TRBV5-8 and TRBJ2-7, is as follows: EAGVTQSPTHLIKTRGQQATLRCSPISGHTSVYWYQQALGLGLQFLLWYDEGEERNRGNFPPRFSGRQFPNYSSELNVNALELEDSALYLCASNTGGAHEQYFGPGTRLTVT.

The rearrangement uses TRBV10-3 and TRBJ1-3; 8 nucleotides align to TRBD1. Germline V CDR1 and CDR2: ENHRY, SYGVKD. The CDR3 is 14 residues long. V shed 3 bases, J shed 4 bases, and the junction held 2 bases outside the gene matches. The CDR3 reads CAISDRTGGNTIYF. As DNA, the CDR3 is TGTGCCATCAGTGACCGGACAGGGGGAAACACCATATATTTT.

The rearrangement uses TRBV5-1 and TRBJ2-3; 7 bases line up with TRBD1. The trim removed 5 bases at V and 0 bases at J, leaving 3 bases unmatched. The CDR3 covers 14 residues. Per the germline V gene, CDR1 is SGHRS and CDR2 is YFSETQ. As DNA, the CDR3 is TGCGCCAGCAGAGGGACAGCTAGCACAGATACGCAGTATTTT. As protein: CASRGTASTDTQYF.

J is TRBJ2-6 and V is TRBV5-1, with unresolved D. V dropped 3 bases and J dropped 2 bases, with 9 bases sitting between them. The CDR3 runs to 15 residues. The V gene's germline CDR1 is SGHRS and CDR2 YFSETQ. CDR3 coding DNA: TGCGCCAGCAGCTCGCAGGCAGCTGGGGCCAACGTCCTGACTTTC. Encoded protein: CASSSQAAGANVLTF.

Written as DNA, the CDR3 is TGCGCCAGCAGTCATTTAGTGGTGATGAACACTGAAGCTTTCTTT. Protein: CASSHLVVMNTEAFF. This chain uses TRBV23-1 with TRBJ1-1; no firm D call. Being an ORF, TRBV23-1 has a function that is uncertain. The V end lost 3 bases, the J end lost 0 bases, and 11 bases lay between the germline ends. This CDR3 contains 15 residues.

This clone has more than one count but fewer than ten. This sequence joins TRBV5-6 and TRBJ1-4; 7 nucleotides align to TRBD1. There are 14 residues in the CDR3. In germline, CDR1 is SGHDT, CDR2 YYEEEE. The junction had 6 bases not matched to a gene; V was cut back by 4 bases and J by 6 bases. The CDR3 region is CASSPTGIDEKLFF. CDR3 nucleotides: TGTGCCAGCAGCCCGACAGGGATCGATGAAAAACTGTTTTTT.

This sequence joins TRBV5-6 and TRBJ1-5; D not certain. The V gene's germline CDR1 is SGHDT and CDR2 YYEEEE. V was clipped by 1 base and J by 2 bases, with 10 bases between them. The CDR3 is 15 residues long. CDR3 in DNA: TGTGCCAGCAGCTTGATGGTGAGGGGCAATCAGCCCCAGCATTTT. As protein: CASSLMVRGNQPQHF.

This chain joins TRBV19 and TRBJ2-2, with 14 positions matching TRBD2. J was trimmed by 4 bases and V by 6 bases; bases with no gene match: 4. Germline V CDR1 and CDR2: LNHDA, SQIVND (reference sequence). This CDR3 has 16 amino acids. The chain's CDR3 is CASRTGLAGGTGELFF. CDR3 sequence (DNA): TGTGCCAGTAGGACCGGACTAGCGGGGGGCACCGGGGAGCTGTTTTTT.

J is TRBJ2-7 and V is TRBV5-8; 11 nucleotides align to TRBD1. CDR3 size: 15 residues. The germline CDR1 and CDR2 sequences are SGHTS and YDEGEE. J lost 3 bases, V lost 2 bases, and 4 bases had no gene match. The DNA for the CDR3 is TGTGCCAGCAGCTTCAGGACAGGGGGCCTCTACGAGCAGTACTTC. This sequence encodes CASSFRTGGLYEQYF.

Only one count was recorded for this clone. The chain combines TRBV28 with TRBJ2-1, with D possibly being TRBD1 (6 bases). This CDR3 has 14 amino acids. V was clipped by 3 bases and J by 7 bases, with 13 bases between them. CDR1 is MDHEN, CDR2 SYDVKM, per germline. The CDR3 nucleotides read TGTGCCAGCAGTTTTGCCAGGGGAGTGAATGAGCAGTTCTTC. It translates to CASSFARGVNEQFF.

The J gene is TRBJ2-6, the V gene TRBV18; D is unresolved. The CDR3 has 13 residues. V was pared by 2 bases and J by 2 bases, with 1 base between. From germline, CDR1 is KGHSH and CDR2 LQKENI. The CDR3 is CASSPTGANVLTF. CDR3 DNA: TGTGCCAGCTCACCAACTGGGGCCAACGTCCTGACTTTC.